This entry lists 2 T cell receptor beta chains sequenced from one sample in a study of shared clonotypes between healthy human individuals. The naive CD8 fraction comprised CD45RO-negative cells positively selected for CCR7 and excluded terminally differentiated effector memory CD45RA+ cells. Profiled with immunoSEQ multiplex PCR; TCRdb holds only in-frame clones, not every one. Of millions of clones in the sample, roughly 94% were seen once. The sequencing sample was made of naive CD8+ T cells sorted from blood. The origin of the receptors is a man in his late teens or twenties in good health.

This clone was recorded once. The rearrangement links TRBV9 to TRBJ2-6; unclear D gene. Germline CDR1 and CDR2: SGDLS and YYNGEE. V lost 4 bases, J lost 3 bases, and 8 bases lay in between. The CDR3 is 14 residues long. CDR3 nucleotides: TGTGCCAGCAGCACCGCCAGTGGGGCCAACGTCCTGACTTTC. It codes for CASSTASGANVLTF. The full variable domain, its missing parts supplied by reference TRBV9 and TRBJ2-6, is DSGVTQTPKHLITATGQRVTLRCSPRSGDLSVYWYQQSLDQGLQFLIQYYNGEERAKGNILERFSAQQFPDLHSELNLSSLELGDSALYFCASSTASGANVLTFGAGSRLTVL.

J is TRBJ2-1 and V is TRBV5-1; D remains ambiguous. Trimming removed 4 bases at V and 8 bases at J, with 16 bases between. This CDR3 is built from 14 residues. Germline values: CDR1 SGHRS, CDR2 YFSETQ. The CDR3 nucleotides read TGCGCCAGCAGCCCCCGGGCCTCGAGCGATGAGCAGTTCTTC. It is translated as CASSPRASSDEQFF.